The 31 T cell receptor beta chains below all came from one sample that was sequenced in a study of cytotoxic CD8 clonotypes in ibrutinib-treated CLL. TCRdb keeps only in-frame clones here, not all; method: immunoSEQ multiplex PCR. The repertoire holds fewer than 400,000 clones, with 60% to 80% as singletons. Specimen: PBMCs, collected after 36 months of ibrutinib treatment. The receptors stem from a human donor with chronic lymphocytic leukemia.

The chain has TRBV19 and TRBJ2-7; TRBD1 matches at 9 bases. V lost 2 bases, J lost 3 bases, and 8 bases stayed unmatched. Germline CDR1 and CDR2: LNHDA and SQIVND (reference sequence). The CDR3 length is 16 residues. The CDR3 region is CASSIRTGEAVYEQYF. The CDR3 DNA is TGTGCCAGTAGTATACGGACAGGGGAAGCCGTCTACGAGCAGTACTTC.

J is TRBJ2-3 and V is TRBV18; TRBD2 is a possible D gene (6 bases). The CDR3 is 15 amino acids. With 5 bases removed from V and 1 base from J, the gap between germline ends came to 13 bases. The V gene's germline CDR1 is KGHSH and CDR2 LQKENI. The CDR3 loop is CASSDGSGGTDTQYF. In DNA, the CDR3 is TGTGCCAGCTCAGACGGGAGTGGGGGCACAGATACGCAGTATTTT.

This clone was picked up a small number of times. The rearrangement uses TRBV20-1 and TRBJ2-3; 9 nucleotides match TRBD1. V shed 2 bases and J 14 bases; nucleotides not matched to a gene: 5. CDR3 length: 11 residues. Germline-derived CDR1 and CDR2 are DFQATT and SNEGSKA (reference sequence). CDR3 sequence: CSARTDRGRYF. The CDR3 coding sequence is TGCAGTGCTAGAACGGACAGGGGCAGGTATTTT.

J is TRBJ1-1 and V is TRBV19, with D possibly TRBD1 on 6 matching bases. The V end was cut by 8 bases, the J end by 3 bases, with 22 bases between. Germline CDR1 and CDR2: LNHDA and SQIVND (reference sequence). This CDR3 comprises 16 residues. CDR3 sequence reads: CASLNRDTGLHTEAFF. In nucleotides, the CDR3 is TGTGCCAGTCTGAACCGGGACACGGGTCTACACACTGAAGCTTTCTTT. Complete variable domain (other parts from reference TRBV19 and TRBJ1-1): DGGITQSPKYLFRKEGQNVTLSCEQNLNHDAMYWYRQDPGQGLRLIYYSQIVNDFQKGDIAEGYSVSREKKESFPLTVTSAQKNPTAFYLCASLNRDTGLHTEAFFGQGTRLTVV.

CDR3 coding DNA: TGTGCCAGCAGTTACTCACCGACAGTCAGGGGTGAAAAACTGTTTTTT. It is translated as CASSYSPTVRGEKLFF. The chain carries TRBV6-5 and TRBJ1-4, with D possibly matching TRBD1 (6 bases). Trimming left V 0 bases short and J 7 bases short, with 15 bases between. Germline values: CDR1 MNHEY, CDR2 SVGAGI. The CDR3 contains 16 residues.

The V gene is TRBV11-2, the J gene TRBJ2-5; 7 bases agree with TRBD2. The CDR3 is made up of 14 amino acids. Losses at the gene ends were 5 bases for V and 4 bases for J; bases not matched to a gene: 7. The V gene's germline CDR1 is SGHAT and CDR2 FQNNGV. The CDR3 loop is CASSPAGGRETQYF. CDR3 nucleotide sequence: TGTGCCAGCAGCCCCGCCGGGGGGAGAGAGACCCAGTACTTC.

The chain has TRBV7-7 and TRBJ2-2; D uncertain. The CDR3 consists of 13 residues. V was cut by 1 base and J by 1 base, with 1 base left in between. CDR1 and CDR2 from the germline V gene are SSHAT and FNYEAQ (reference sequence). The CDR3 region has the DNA TGTGCCAGCAGCTTAGGGAACACCGGGGAGCTGTTTTTT. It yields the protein CASSLGNTGELFF.

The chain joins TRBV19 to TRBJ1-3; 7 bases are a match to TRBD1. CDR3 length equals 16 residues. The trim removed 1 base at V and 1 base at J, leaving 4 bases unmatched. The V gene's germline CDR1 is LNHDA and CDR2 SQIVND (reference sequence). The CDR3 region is CASSIGGTESGNTIYF. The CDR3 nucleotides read TGTGCCAGTAGTATAGGGGGGACAGAGTCTGGAAACACCATATATTTT.

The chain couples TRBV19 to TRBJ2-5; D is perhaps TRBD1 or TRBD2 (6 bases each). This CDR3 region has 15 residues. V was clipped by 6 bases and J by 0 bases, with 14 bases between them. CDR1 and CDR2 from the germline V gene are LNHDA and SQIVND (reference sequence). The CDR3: CASRYRDWYQETQYF. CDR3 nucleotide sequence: TGTGCCAGTAGATACAGGGACTGGTACCAAGAGACCCAGTACTTC.

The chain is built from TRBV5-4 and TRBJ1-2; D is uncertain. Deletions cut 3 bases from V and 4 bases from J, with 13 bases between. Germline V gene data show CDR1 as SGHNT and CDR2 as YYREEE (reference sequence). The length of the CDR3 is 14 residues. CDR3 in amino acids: CASSSTRSAYGYTF. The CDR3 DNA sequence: TGTGCCAGCAGCTCAACTCGGTCCGCCTATGGCTACACCTTC.

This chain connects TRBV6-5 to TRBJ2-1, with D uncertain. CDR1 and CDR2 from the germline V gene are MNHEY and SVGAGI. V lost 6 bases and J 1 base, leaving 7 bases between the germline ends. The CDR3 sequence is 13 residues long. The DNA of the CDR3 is TGTGCCAGCAGGAGTCAGTCCTACAATGAGCAGTTCTTC. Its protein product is CASRSQSYNEQFF.

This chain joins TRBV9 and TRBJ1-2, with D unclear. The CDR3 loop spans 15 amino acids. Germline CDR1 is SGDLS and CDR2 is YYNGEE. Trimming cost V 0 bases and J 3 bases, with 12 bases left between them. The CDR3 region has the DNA TGTGCCAGCAGCGTAGAAATGCGGTACGACTATGGCTACACCTTC. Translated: CASSVEMRYDYGYTF.

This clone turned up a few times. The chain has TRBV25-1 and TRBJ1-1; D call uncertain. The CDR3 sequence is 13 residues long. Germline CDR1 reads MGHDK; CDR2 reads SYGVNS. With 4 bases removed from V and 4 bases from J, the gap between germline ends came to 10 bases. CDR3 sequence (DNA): TGTGCCAGCAGTGGTCGGAGGGCCACTGAAGCTTTCTTT. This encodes CASSGRRATEAFF.

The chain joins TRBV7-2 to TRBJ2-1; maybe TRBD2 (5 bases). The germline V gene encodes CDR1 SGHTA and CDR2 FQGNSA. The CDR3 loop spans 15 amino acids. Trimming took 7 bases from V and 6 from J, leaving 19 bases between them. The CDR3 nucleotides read TGTGCCAGCAAAAGTAAATACGGGGTGTTCAATGAGCAGTTCTTC. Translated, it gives CASKSKYGVFNEQFF.

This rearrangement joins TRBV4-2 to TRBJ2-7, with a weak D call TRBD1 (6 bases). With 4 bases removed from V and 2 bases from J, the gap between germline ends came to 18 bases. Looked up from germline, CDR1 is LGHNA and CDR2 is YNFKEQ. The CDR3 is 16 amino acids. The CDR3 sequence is CASSREGTGSAYEQYF. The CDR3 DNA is TGTGCCAGCAGCCGAGAAGGAACAGGGAGCGCCTACGAGCAGTACTTC.

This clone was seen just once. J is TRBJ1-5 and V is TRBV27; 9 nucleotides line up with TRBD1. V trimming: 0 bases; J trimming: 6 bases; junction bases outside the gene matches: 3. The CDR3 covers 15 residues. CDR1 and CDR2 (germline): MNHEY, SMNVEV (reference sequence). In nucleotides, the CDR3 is TGTGCCAGCAGTTTATCGGGGACAGGGTTTCAGCCCCAGCATTTT. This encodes CASSLSGTGFQPQHF.

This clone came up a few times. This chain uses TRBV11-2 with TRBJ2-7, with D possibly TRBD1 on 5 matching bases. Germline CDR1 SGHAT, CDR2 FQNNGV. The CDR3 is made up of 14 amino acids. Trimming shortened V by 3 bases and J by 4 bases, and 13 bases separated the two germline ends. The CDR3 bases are TGTGCCAGCAGCTTGACCACAGGACCTTACGAGCAGTACTTC. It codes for CASSLTTGPYEQYF.

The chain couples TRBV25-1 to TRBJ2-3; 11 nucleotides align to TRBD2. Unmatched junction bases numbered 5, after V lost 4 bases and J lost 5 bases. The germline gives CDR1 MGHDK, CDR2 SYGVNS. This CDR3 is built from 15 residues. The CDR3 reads CASSVLAGVLDTQYF. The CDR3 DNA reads TGTGCCAGCAGTGTACTAGCGGGAGTTTTAGATACGCAGTATTTT.

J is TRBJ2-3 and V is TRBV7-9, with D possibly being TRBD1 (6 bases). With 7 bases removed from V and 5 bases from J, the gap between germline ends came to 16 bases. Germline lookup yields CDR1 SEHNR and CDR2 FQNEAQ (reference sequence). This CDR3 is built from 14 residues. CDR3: CASKPTTGKDTQYF. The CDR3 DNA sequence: TGTGCCAGCAAACCGACTACAGGGAAAGATACGCAGTATTTT.

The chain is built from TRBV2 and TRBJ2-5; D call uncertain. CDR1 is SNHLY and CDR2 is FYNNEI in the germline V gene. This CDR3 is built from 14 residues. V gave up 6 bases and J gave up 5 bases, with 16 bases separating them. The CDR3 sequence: CASSHRRPTETQYF. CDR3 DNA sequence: TGTGCCAGCAGCCACCGTCGGCCTACGGAGACCCAGTACTTC. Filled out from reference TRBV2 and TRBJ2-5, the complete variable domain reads EPEVTQTPSHQVTQMGQEVILRCVPISNHLYFYWYRQILGQKVEFLVSFYNNEISEKSEIFDDQFSVERPDGSNFTLKIRSTKLEDSAMYFCASSHRRPTETQYFGPGTRLLVL.

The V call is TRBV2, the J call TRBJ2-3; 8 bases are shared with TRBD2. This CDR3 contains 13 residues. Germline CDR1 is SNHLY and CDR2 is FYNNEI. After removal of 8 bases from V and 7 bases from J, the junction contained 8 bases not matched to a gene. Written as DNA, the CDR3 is TGTGCCAGCTCCCGGGGGGGGGCCCATACGCAGTATTTT. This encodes CASSRGGAHTQYF.

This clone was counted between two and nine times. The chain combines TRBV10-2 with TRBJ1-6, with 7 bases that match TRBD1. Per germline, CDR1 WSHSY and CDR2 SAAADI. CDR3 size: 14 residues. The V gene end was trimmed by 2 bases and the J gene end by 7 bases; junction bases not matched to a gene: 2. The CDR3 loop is CASSEGQANSPLHF. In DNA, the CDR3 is TGCGCCAGCAGTGAGGGACAGGCCAATTCACCCCTCCACTTT.

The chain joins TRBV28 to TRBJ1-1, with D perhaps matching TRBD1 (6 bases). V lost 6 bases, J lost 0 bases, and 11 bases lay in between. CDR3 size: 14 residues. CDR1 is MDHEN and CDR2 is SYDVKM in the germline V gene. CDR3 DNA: TGTGCCAGCAGCCAAAGGGGGATGAACACTGAAGCTTTCTTT. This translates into CASSQRGMNTEAFF.

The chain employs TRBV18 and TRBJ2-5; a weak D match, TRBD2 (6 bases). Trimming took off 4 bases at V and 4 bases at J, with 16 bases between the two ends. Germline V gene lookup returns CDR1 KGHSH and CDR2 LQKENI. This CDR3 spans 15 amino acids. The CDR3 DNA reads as TGTGCCAGCTCACAAGACAGATTGGGGGGAGAGACCCAGTACTTC. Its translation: CASSQDRLGGETQYF.

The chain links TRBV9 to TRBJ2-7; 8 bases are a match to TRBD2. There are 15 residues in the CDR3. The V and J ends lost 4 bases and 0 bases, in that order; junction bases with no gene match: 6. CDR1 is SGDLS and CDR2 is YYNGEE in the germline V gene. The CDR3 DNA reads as TGTGCCAGCAGCCCCCCGGGGGGGATCTCCTACGAGCAGTACTTC. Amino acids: CASSPPGGISYEQYF.

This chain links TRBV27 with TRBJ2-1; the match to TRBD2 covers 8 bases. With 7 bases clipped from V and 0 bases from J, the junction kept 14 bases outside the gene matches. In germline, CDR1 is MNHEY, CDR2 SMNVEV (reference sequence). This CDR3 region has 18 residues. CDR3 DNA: TGTGCCAGCACGAGTCAAAATAGCGGGGCTTCCTCCTACAATGAGCAGTTCTTC. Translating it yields CASTSQNSGASSYNEQFF.

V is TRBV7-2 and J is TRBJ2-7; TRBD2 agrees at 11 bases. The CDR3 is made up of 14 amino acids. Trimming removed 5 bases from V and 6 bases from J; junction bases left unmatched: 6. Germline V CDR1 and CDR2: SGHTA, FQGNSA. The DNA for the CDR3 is TGTGCCAGCAGCCTACTAGCGGGAGTGATCGAGCAGTACTTC. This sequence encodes CASSLLAGVIEQYF.

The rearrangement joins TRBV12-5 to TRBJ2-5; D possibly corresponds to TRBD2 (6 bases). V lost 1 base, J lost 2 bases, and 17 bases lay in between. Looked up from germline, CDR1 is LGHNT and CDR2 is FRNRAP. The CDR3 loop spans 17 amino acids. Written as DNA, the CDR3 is TGTGCTAGTGGTTTGGCTCCCCTGCTAGCGAAGCAAGAGACCCAGTACTTC. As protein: CASGLAPLLAKQETQYF.

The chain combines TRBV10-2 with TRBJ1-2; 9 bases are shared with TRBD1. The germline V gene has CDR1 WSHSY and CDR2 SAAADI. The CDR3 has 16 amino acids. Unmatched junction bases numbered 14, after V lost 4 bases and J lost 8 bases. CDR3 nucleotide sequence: TGCGCCAGCAGTGCGAGACAGGGGGTTTACCTCGGCGGCTACACCTTC. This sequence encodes CASSARQGVYLGGYTF.

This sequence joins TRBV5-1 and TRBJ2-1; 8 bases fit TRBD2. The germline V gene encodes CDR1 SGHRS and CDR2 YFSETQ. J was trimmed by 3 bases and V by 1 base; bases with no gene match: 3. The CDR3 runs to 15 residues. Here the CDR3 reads CASSLFSGNYNEQFF. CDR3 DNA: TGCGCCAGCAGCTTGTTTAGCGGGAACTACAATGAGCAGTTCTTC.

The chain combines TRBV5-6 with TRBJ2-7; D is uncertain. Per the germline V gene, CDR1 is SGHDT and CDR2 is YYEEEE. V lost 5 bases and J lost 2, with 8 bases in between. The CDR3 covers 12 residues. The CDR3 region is CASSQDAYEQYF. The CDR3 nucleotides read TGTGCCAGCAGTCAAGACGCCTACGAGCAGTACTTC.